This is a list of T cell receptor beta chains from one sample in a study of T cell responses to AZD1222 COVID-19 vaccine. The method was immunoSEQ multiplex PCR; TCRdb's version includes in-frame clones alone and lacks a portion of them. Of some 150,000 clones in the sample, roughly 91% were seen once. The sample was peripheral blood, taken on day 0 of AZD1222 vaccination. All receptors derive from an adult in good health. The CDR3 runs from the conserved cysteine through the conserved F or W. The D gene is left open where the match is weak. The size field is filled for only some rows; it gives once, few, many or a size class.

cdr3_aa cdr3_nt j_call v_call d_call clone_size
CASSYSQGYEQYF TGTGCCAGCAGCTACTCACAGGGGTACGAGCAGTACTTC TRBJ2-7 TRBV13 TRBD1 .
CASGQQGFTEAFF TGTGCCAGCGGACAACAGGGGTTCACTGAAGCTTTCTTT TRBJ1-1 TRBV6-5 TRBD1 .
CAISESTGLGGVDQPQHF TGTGCCATCAGTGAGTCGACTGGCCTTGGGGGAGTGGATCAGCCCCAGCATTTT TRBJ1-5 TRBV10-3 . .
CASSLSGMVHLRSYNSPLHF TGTGCCAGCAGCTTATCGGGGATGGTACACCTCAGATCCTATAATTCACCCCTCCACTTT TRBJ1-6 TRBV7-8 . few
CASSPRVEETEAFF TGTGCCAGCAGCCCTCGGGTGGAGGAGACTGAAGCTTTCTTT TRBJ1-1 TRBV7-9 . .
CASSQEVGSYEQYF TGTGCCAGCAGCCAAGAGGTTGGGAGCTACGAGCAGTACTTC TRBJ2-7 TRBV3-1/TRBV3-2 . .
CASSDRGYHTDTQYF TGTGCCAGCAGTGACCGGGGGTACCACACAGATACGCAGTATTTT TRBJ2-3 TRBV6-1 . few
CASSFESQGTQYF TGTGCCAGCAGCTTTGAAAGCCAGGGGACCCAGTACTTC TRBJ2-5 TRBV11-1 . .
CASSLGLLNTGELFF TGTGCCAGCAGCCTGGGACTTTTGAACACCGGGGAGCTGTTTTTT TRBJ2-2 TRBV3-1/TRBV3-2 . .
CASSVAGTGVQYF TGTGCCAGCAGCGTCGCCGGGACAGGGGTTCAGTACTTC TRBJ2-7 TRBV9 TRBD1 .
CASSSNRGPYEQYF TGTGCCAGCAGTTCTAACAGGGGGCCCTACGAGCAGTACTTC TRBJ2-7 TRBV7-3 TRBD1 .
CAAQRGTGELFF TGTGCCGCTCAGCGGGGAACCGGGGAGCTGTTTTTT TRBJ2-2 TRBV6-5 TRBD2 .
CASSSGTGGGNTIYF TGCGCCAGCAGCTCCGGGACAGGGGGCGGAAACACCATATATTTT TRBJ1-3 TRBV5-1 TRBD1 .
CASSYLAGGLTDTQYF TGCGCCAGCAGCTATCTAGCGGGGGGGCTTACAGATACGCAGTATTTT TRBJ2-3 TRBV5-1 TRBD2 .
CASSLGDALSSYEQYF TGTGCCAGCAGCTTAGGTGACGCGCTAAGCTCCTACGAGCAGTACTTC TRBJ2-7 TRBV7-2 . .
CASSPIDRALETQYF TGTGCCAGCTCCCCTATAGACAGGGCACTCGAGACCCAGTACTTC TRBJ2-5 TRBV18 TRBD1 .
CASGGAMNTEAFF TGTGCCAGCGGGGGTGCGATGAACACTGAAGCTTTCTTT TRBJ1-1 TRBV5-4 . once
CASWGRDRYGYTF TGTGCCAGCTGGGGCCGGGACCGCTATGGCTACACCTTC TRBJ1-2 TRBV19 . .
CASSDRLGQPQHF TGTGCCAGCAGTGACAGATTAGGTCAGCCCCAGCATTTT TRBJ1-5 TRBV6-6 . .
CASGLRDFLDNEQFF TGTGCCAGCGGCCTCCGGGACTTCCTGGACAATGAGCAGTTCTTC TRBJ2-1 TRBV2 . .
CASSWGPVTGYTF TGTGCCAGCAGCTGGGGACCGGTGACGGGCTACACCTTC TRBJ1-2 TRBV11-2 . .
CATSGGYGDNYGYTF TGCGCCACCTCTGGGGGATATGGGGATAACTATGGCTACACCTTC TRBJ1-2 TRBV5-1 . .
CASSLTGTGVTDTQYF TGTGCCAGCAGCCTAACCGGGACAGGGGTAACAGATACGCAGTATTTT TRBJ2-3 TRBV7-9 TRBD1 .
CASSLRGRTNYEQYF TGTGCCAGCAGTTTAAGGGGGAGGACCAACTACGAGCAGTACTTC TRBJ2-7 TRBV7-8 . .
CASIADQGAREYYF TGTGCCAGCATCGCCGACCAGGGGGCGAGGGAATATTACTTC TRBJ2-7 TRBV2 TRBD1 .
CASSLWSQGAVGTEAFF TGTGCCAGCAGCTTATGGTCGCAGGGGGCGGTGGGCACTGAAGCTTTCTTT TRBJ1-1 TRBV7-3 TRBD1 .
CASSRGGSRGNSPLHF TGTGCCAGCAGCCGGGGAGGCTCGAGGGGGAATTCACCCCTCCACTTT TRBJ1-6 TRBV11-2 . .
CATSAPGQREYEQYF TGTGCCACCAGCGCACCGGGACAGAGAGAGTACGAGCAGTACTTC TRBJ2-7 TRBV15 TRBD1 .
CASSSSSRLLNEQFF TGTGCCAGCAGCTCGTCGTCTCGACTCCTCAATGAGCAGTTCTTC TRBJ2-1 TRBV7-9 . few
CASSDPGNDGYTF TGTGCCAGCAGTGACCCAGGCAATGATGGCTACACCTTC TRBJ1-2 TRBV2 . .
CASSRSGDTDEQYF TGCGCCAGCAGTAGGTCAGGGGATACGGACGAGCAGTACTTC TRBJ2-7 TRBV5-1 . .